The 28 T cell receptor beta chains below all came from one sample that was sequenced in a study of regulatory T cells in long-lasting Graves disease. Time point given: newly diagnosed GD, antithyroid drugs for less than 3 months. Isolated PBMC RNA provided the starting material for the TCR library. With iRepertoire HTBI primers and Arm-PCR of CDR3 regions, TCR beta libraries were built. Using its own MiXCR run on the multiplex PCR reads, TCRdb lists one record per CDR3 protein. The sample records more than 450,000 distinct CDR3 sequences, around 15% being singletons. The same data also contributed to another study, on T cells in Graves' hyperthyroidism and ophthalmopathy.

The input for sequencing was peripheral blood mononuclear cells (PBMCs), taken at new diagnosis, from a patient treated with antithyroid drugs. These receptors were taken from a man aged 35-49 years with Graves disease.

The V and J genes are TRBV7-6 and TRBJ2-2; D may be TRBD1 (5 bases). The CDR3 sequence is 15 residues long. Germline CDR1 SGHVS, CDR2 FNYEAQ. Trimming cost V 1 base and J 0 bases, with 6 bases left between them. The CDR3 loop is CASSLEGTNTGELFF. The CDR3 coding sequence is TGTGCCAGCAGCTTAGAGGGGACGAACACCGGGGAGCTGTTTTTT.

The genes are TRBV6-2 or TRBV6-3 and TRBJ1-2; 8 bases are a match to TRBD1. The trim removed 1 base at V and 2 bases at J, leaving 0 bases unmatched. Looked up from germline, CDR1 is MNHEY and CDR2 is SVGEGT. The CDR3 is made up of 14 amino acids. The CDR3 DNA reads as TGTGCCAGCAGTTACTGGACAGGGAACTATGGCTACACCTTC. It codes for CASSYWTGNYGYTF.

This clonotype was seen many times. The rearrangement uses TRBV20-1 and TRBJ1-5; D might be TRBD1 (6 bases). Germline CDR1 and CDR2: DFQATT and SNEGSKA (reference sequence). The CDR3 runs 14 residues. V was shortened by 6 bases and J by 2 bases, with 14 bases between the two germline ends. The chain's CDR3 is CSASGGMGNQPQHF. CDR3 nucleotides: TGCAGTGCCAGTGGGGGCATGGGCAATCAGCCCCAGCATTTT.

This rearrangement joins TRBV10-3 to TRBJ2-1; 10 bases align to TRBD2. The CDR3 totals 14 residues. V lost 4 bases to trimming and J lost 5 bases; unmatched junction nucleotides: 2. The germline gives CDR1 ENHRY, CDR2 SYGVKD. CDR3 DNA: TGTGCCATCAGTGCTAGCGGGAGTGACAATGAGCAGTTCTTC. This codes for CAISASGSDNEQFF.

The genes are TRBV20-1 and TRBJ1-5; no clear D gene. There are 16 residues in the CDR3. The germline V gene encodes CDR1 DFQATT and CDR2 SNEGSKA (reference sequence). V gave up 3 bases and J gave up 1 base, with 16 bases separating them. The CDR3 is CSASPGLYRSNQPQHF. CDR3 in DNA: TGCAGTGCTAGCCCCGGTCTGTACCGAAGCAATCAGCCCCAGCATTTT.

This clonotype was counted a few times. This chain joins TRBV2 and TRBJ2-1; no clear D. V was pared by 9 bases and J by 2 bases, with 11 bases between. Per the germline V gene, CDR1 is SNHLY and CDR2 is FYNNEI. There are 13 residues in the CDR3. CDR3 DNA: TGTGCCAGTGACCTAGATCCCTACAATGAGCAGTTCTTC. Protein product: CASDLDPYNEQFF.

This clonotype was recorded a few times. The rearrangement uses TRBV19 and TRBJ1-4, with a tentative D call TRBD1 (6 bases). CDR3 length: 15 amino acids. V was clipped by 6 bases and J by 6 bases, with 17 bases between them. Germline CDR1 and CDR2: LNHDA and SQIVND (reference sequence). As DNA, the CDR3 is TGTGCCAGTAGCGACCAAGGGGGGATGGATGAAAAACTGTTTTTT. It yields the protein CASSDQGGMDEKLFF.

Only a few counts were recorded for this clonotype. The chain links TRBV12-3 or TRBV12-4 to TRBJ2-4; 9 positions match TRBD2. The CDR3 is 20 amino acids. V dropped 2 bases and J dropped 0; count of bases not matched to a gene: 14. As DNA, the CDR3 is TGTGCCAGCAGTTTATTCGCGAGGACTAGCGAAACCCTAGCCAAAAACATTCAGTACTTC. Translating gives CASSLFARTSETLAKNIQYF.

This clonotype was detected a few times. V and J are TRBV7-6 and TRBJ2-2; D may be TRBD1 (6 bases). CDR1 is SGHVS, CDR2 FNYEAQ, per germline. V lost 5 bases and J lost 6, with 16 bases in between. The CDR3 runs to 15 residues. Written as DNA, the CDR3 is TGTGCCAGCAGCCCGGGACACCTTGACGCCGGGGAGCTGTTTTTT. Its protein is CASSPGHLDAGELFF.

This clonotype was observed a few times. The chain carries TRBV4-2 and TRBJ1-1; the D is unclear. The germline gives CDR1 LGHNA, CDR2 YNFKEQ. This CDR3 is 15 amino acids long. V was clipped by 1 base and J by 1 base, with 10 bases between them. CDR3 protein: CASSQAPDWNTEAFF. The CDR3 nucleotides read TGTGCCAGCAGCCAAGCCCCGGACTGGAACACTGAAGCTTTCTTT.

J is TRBJ2-7 and V is TRBV27, with 9 nucleotides matching TRBD2. Unmatched junction bases numbered 8, after V lost 3 bases and J lost 2 bases. The CDR3 is made up of 16 amino acids. Per germline, CDR1 MNHEY and CDR2 SMNVEV (reference sequence). CDR3 nucleotide sequence: TGTGCCAGCAGTTTTTTAGCGGGAGTCGGTCCCTACGAGCAGTACTTC. This encodes CASSFLAGVGPYEQYF.

This clonotype came up a few times. The rearrangement links TRBV13 to TRBJ1-1, with D unclear. This CDR3 has 14 residues. Germline-derived CDR1 and CDR2 are PRHDT and FYEKMQ (reference sequence). The V gene lost 0 bases and the J gene lost 4 bases, with 9 bases spanning the gap. The CDR3 loop reads CASSLGVLGTEAFF. In DNA form, the CDR3 reads TGTGCCAGCAGCTTAGGGGTCCTCGGCACTGAAGCTTTCTTT. The full variable domain, in which reference TRBV13 and TRBJ1-1 provide the parts outside the CDR3, is AAGVIQSPRHLIKEKRETATLKCYPIPRHDTVYWYQQGPGQDPQFLISFYEKMQSDKGSIPDRFSAQQFSDYHSELNMSSLELGDSALYFCASSLGVLGTEAFFGQGTRLTVV.

This clonotype turned up a few times. In DNA, the CDR3 is TGCGCCAGCAGCCAAGAATCCTTAGCTAACTATGGCTACACCTTC. Translation gives CASSQESLANYGYTF. V and J are TRBV4-1 and TRBJ1-2; D call uncertain. The germline gives CDR1 MGHRA, CDR2 YSYEKL. V was cut by 0 bases and J by 0 bases, with 8 bases left in between. The CDR3 has 15 residues.

This clonotype was detected many times. J is TRBJ2-7 and V is TRBV7-6, with D possibly being TRBD1 (5 bases). Deletions cut 6 bases from V and 5 bases from J, with 11 bases between. CDR3 length equals 12 residues. CDR1 SGHVS and CDR2 FNYEAQ come from the germline V gene. This CDR3 is CASRSLRDEQYF. As DNA, the CDR3 is TGTGCCAGCAGATCACTCAGGGACGAGCAGTACTTC.

The sample holds many counts of this clonotype. The chain carries TRBV30 and TRBJ2-1; D is uncertain. Germline-derived CDR1 and CDR2 are GTSNPN and SVGIG (reference sequence). Deletions cut 1 base from V and 7 bases from J, with 8 bases between. The CDR3 is made up of 12 amino acids. The CDR3 loop is CAWSGVKNEQFF. The DNA for the CDR3 is TGTGCCTGGAGTGGCGTTAAGAATGAGCAGTTCTTC.

The V call is TRBV20-1, the J call TRBJ1-5; D might be TRBD1 (5 bases). This CDR3 has 16 amino acids. The V and J ends lost 1 base and 6 bases respectively, with 19 bases between them. Germline V gene data show CDR1 as DFQATT and CDR2 as SNEGSKA (reference sequence). CDR3 loop: CSARAFRGGVFQPQHF. For the CDR3, the DNA is TGCAGTGCTAGAGCCTTTAGAGGAGGGGTGTTTCAGCCCCAGCATTTT.

This clonotype has at least ten counts. This sequence joins TRBV7-8 and TRBJ2-1; 9 bases agree with TRBD2. CDR1 and CDR2 from the germline V gene are SGHVS and FQNEAQ. The CDR3 length is 15 residues. After removal of 3 bases from V and 3 bases from J, the junction contained 3 bases not matched to a gene. The DNA for the CDR3 is TGTGCCAGCAGCTTGGGGACTAGCAACTACAATGAGCAGTTCTTC. Protein product: CASSLGTSNYNEQFF.

In its sample, this clonotype was seen many times. CDR3 in amino acids: CASSYSTISMLAGIGETQYF. CDR3 nucleotides: TGTGCCAGCAGTTACTCGACCATCTCTATGCTAGCGGGGATCGGAGAGACCCAGTACTTC. The chain combines TRBV6-5 with TRBJ2-5; 9 bases align to TRBD2. This CDR3 contains 20 residues. V shed 0 bases, J shed 4 bases, and the junction held 18 bases outside the gene matches. From germline, CDR1 is MNHEY and CDR2 SVGAGI.

This clonotype was counted at least ten times. The chain links TRBV28 to TRBJ1-4, with D unclear. V dropped 2 bases and J dropped 5 bases, with 6 bases sitting between them. The germline CDR1 and CDR2 sequences are MDHEN and SYDVKM. The CDR3 has 13 amino acids. CDR3 protein: CASSLRANEKLFF. In DNA form, the CDR3 reads TGTGCCAGCAGTTTAAGAGCAAATGAAAAACTGTTTTTT.

This clonotype has ten or more counts. This rearrangement joins TRBV2 to TRBJ2-7; D is perhaps TRBD2 (6 bases). From germline, CDR1 is SNHLY and CDR2 FYNNEI. The CDR3 runs to 14 residues. V shed 6 bases and J shed 2 bases, with 14 bases lying between them. The CDR3 reads CASRGWEATYEQYF. The CDR3 region has the DNA TGTGCCAGCAGAGGATGGGAGGCAACCTACGAGCAGTACTTC.

This clonotype was seen only once. With a much larger clone just one base away, this may be a read error. This chain links TRBV28 with TRBJ2-5, with 10 bases that match TRBD1. The J call may be wrong; the DNA end is better matched by TRBJ2-1. This CDR3 contains 19 residues. Germline V gene data show CDR1 as MDHEN and CDR2 as SYDVKM. The chain's CDR3 is CASSSPEAGRQGALTEQFF. CDR3 coding DNA: TGTGCCAGCAGTTCCCCTGAGGCTGGGCGACAGGGGGCATTGACTGAGCAGTTCTTC.

In its sample, this clonotype was seen many times. This sequence joins TRBV24-1 and TRBJ2-2; 7 bases fit TRBD1. The CDR3 runs 15 residues. The V segment lost 3 bases and the J segment 9 bases; nucleotides outside the gene matches: 9. Germline CDR1 KGHDR, CDR2 SFDVKD. The CDR3: CATSDGTEGRRELFF. The CDR3 DNA is TGTGCCACCAGTGATGGGACAGAAGGCCGGCGGGAGCTGTTTTTT.

The rearrangement joins TRBV7-8 to TRBJ2-5, with D perhaps being TRBD1 or TRBD2 (5 bases each). Germline V gives CDR1 SGHVS, CDR2 FQNEAQ. The V end was cut by 5 bases, the J end by 3 bases, with 19 bases between. This CDR3 comprises 16 residues. The CDR3 bases are TGTGCCAGCAGCCGCAACCCCCACAGGCGGGAAGAGACCCAGTACTTC. As protein: CASSRNPHRREETQYF.

The table lists this clonotype with a few counts. V is TRBV5-6 and J is TRBJ2-2; the match to TRBD1 covers 8 bases. Germline V lookup: CDR1 SGHDT, CDR2 YYEEEE. The CDR3 is made up of 16 amino acids. With V trimmed by 2 bases and J by 1 base, 4 bases remained unmatched. CDR3 protein: CASSFYDRGNTGELFF. The CDR3 nucleotides are TGTGCCAGCAGCTTTTATGACAGGGGGAACACCGGGGAGCTGTTTTTT.

The table lists this clonotype with a count of one. The gene calls are TRBV15 and TRBJ2-3; the D gene is possibly TRBD1 (5 bases). Germline V lookup: CDR1 LNHNV, CDR2 YYDKDF (reference sequence). CDR3 length equals 16 residues. V lost 5 bases, J lost 5 bases, and 20 bases lay in between. In nucleotides, the CDR3 is TGTGCCACCAGCCGAAACAGGCCCCCCGACGGAGATACGCAGTATTTT. It encodes CATSRNRPPDGDTQYF. Complete variable domain (other parts from reference TRBV15 and TRBJ2-3): DAMVIQNPRYQVTQFGKPVTLSCSQTLNHNVMYWYQQKSSQAPKLLFHYYDKDFNNEADTPDNFQSRRPNTSFCFLDIRSPGLGDTAMYLCATSRNRPPDGDTQYFGPGTRLTVL.

This chain links TRBV28 with TRBJ2-1; the D gene could be TRBD1 or TRBD2 (7 bases each). V was cut by 6 bases and J by 7 bases, with 22 bases left in between. CDR3 length: 16 residues. The germline V gene has CDR1 MDHEN and CDR2 SYDVKM. CDR3 coding DNA: TGTGCCAGCAGACCAGGGGGGGGGGAAAGGATGAATGAGCAGTTCTTC. Its protein is CASRPGGGERMNEQFF.

The chain carries TRBV12-3 or TRBV12-4 and TRBJ1-2; the D gene is possibly TRBD1 (6 bases). V dropped 5 bases and J dropped 7 bases, with 26 bases sitting between them. The CDR3 is 17 residues long. The chain's CDR3 is CASSPLGAFSAISGYTF. The CDR3 DNA reads as TGTGCCAGCAGTCCCCTGGGGGCCTTCTCAGCCATAAGTGGCTACACCTTC.

The gene calls are TRBV4-1 and TRBJ2-5; 11 bases fit TRBD2. Germline assignment: CDR1 MGHRA and CDR2 YSYEKL. This CDR3 is 15 amino acids long. Trimming removed 5 bases from V and 5 bases from J; junction bases left unmatched: 7. CDR3 residues: CASSALAGGVETQYF. In DNA form, the CDR3 reads TGCGCCAGCAGCGCTCTAGCGGGAGGTGTGGAGACCCAGTACTTC.